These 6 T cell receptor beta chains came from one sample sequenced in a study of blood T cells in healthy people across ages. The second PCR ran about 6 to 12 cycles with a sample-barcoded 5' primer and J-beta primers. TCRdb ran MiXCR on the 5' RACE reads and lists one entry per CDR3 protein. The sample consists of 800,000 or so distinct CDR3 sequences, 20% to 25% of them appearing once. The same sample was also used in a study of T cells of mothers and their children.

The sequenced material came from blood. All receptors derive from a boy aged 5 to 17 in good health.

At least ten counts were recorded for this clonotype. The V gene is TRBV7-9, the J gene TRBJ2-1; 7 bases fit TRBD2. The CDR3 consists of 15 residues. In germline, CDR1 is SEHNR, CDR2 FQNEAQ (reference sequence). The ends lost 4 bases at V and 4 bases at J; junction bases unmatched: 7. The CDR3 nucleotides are TGTGCCAGCAGCTCCCTGGGGGAGGGATACAATGAGCAGTTCTTC. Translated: CASSSLGEGYNEQFF.

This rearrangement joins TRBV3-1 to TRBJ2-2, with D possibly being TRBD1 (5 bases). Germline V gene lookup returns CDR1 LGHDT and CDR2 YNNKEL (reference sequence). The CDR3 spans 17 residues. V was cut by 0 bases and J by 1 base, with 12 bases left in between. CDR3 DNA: TGTGCCAGCAGCCAAGATAAGGCTCAGGGGAACACCGGGGAGCTGTTTTTT. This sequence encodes CASSQDKAQGNTGELFF.

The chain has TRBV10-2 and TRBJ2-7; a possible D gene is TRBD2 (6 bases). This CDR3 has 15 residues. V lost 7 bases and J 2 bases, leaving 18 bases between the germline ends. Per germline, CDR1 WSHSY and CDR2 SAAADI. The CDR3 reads CASNPTGDLTYEQYF. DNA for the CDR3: TGCGCCAGCAATCCCACGGGGGACCTAACCTACGAGCAGTACTTC.

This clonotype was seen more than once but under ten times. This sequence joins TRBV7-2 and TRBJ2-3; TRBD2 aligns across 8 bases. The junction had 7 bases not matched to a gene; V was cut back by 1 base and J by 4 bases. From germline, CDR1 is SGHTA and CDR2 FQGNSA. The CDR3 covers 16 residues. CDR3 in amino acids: CASSLGPGGPSDTQYF. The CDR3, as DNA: TGTGCCAGCAGCTTAGGTCCGGGAGGGCCGTCAGATACGCAGTATTTT.

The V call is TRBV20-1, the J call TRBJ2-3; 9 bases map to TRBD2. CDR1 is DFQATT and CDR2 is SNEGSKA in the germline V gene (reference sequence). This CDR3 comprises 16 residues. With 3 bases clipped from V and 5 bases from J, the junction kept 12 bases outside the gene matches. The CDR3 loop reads CSASGRSGGRRDTQYF. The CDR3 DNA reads TGCAGTGCTAGCGGCCGTAGCGGGGGCCGACGAGATACGCAGTATTTT.

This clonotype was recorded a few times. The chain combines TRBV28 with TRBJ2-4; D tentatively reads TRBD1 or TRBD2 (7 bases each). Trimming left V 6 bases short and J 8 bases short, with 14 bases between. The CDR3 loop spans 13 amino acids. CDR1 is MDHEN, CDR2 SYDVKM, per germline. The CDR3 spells CASSIRGGDIQYF. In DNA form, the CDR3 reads TGTGCCAGCAGCATCAGGGGGGGCGACATTCAGTACTTC.